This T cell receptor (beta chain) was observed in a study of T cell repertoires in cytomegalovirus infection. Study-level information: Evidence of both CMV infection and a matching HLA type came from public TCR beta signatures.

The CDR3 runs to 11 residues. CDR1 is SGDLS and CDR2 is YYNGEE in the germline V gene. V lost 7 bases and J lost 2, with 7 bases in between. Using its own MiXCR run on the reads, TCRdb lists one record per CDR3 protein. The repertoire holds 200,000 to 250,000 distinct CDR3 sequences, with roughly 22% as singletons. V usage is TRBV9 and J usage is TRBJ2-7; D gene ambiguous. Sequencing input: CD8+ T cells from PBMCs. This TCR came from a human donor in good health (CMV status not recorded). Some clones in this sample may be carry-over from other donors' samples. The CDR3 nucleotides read TGTGCCAGCGGCAGGACCTACGAGCAGTACTTC. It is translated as CASGRTYEQYF.